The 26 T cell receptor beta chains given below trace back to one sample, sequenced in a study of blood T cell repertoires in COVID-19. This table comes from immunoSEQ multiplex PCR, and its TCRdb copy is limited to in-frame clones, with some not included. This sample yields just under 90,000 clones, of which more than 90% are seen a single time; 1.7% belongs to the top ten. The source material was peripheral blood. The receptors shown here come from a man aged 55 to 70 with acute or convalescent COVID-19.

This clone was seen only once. In DNA form, the CDR3 reads TGTGCCAGCAGCTCCGAACCGGGGAGGGAGGAGGGCTACACCTTC. It is translated as CASSSEPGREEGYTF. The chain carries TRBV7-2 and TRBJ1-2; D remains ambiguous. The ends were cut back, 4 bases at V and 8 bases at J, with 20 bases in the middle. This CDR3 is 15 amino acids long. Germline CDR1 and CDR2: SGHTA and FQGNSA.

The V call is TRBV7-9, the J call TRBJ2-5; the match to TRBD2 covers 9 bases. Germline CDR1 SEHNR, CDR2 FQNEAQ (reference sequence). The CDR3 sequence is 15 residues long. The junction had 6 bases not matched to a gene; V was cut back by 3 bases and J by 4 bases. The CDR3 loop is CASSFSGSSGETQYF. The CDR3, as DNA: TGTGCCAGCAGCTTTAGCGGGAGTTCGGGAGAGACCCAGTACTTC.

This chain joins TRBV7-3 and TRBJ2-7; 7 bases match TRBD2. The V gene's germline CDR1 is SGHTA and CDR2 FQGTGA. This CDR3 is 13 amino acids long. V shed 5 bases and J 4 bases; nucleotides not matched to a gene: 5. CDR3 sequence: CASSGRARYEQYF. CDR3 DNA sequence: TGTGCCAGCAGCGGGAGGGCCAGGTACGAGCAGTACTTC.

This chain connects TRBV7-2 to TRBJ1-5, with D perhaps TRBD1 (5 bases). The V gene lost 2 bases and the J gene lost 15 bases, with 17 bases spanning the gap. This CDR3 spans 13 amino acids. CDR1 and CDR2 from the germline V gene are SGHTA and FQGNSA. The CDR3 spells CASSLRPYRLLHF. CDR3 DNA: TGTGCCAGCAGCTTACGTCCCTACAGGCTCTTGCATTTT.

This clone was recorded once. Here the CDR3 reads CASSPGSGMVNEQYF. The CDR3 DNA follows: TGTGCCAGCAGCCCCGGGAGCGGGATGGTCAACGAGCAGTACTTC. The chain links TRBV7-9 to TRBJ2-7, with 7 bases matching TRBD2. Germline V gene sequence: CDR1 SEHNR, CDR2 FQNEAQ (reference sequence). CDR3 length: 15 amino acids. Losses at the gene ends were 5 bases for V and 5 bases for J; bases not matched to a gene: 12.

The CDR3, as DNA: TGTGCCAGTAGTATACAGATCTCCCGTCCGGGAGCTTTCTTT. This codes for CASSIQISRPGAFF. V gene TRBV19 combines with J gene TRBJ1-1; D is ambiguous. V was clipped by 2 bases and J by 10 bases, with 17 bases between them. In germline, CDR1 is LNHDA, CDR2 SQIVND (reference sequence). This CDR3 comprises 14 residues.

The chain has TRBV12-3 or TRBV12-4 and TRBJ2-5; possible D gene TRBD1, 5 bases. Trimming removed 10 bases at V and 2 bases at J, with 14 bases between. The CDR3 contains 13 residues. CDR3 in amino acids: CAIKSQGQETQYF. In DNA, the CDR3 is TGTGCCATCAAAAGTCAGGGACAAGAGACCCAGTACTTC.

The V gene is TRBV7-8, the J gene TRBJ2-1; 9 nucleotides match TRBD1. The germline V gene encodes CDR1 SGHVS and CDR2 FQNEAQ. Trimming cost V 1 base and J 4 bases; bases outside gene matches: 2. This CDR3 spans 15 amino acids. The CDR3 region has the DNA TGTGCCAGCAGCTTAGGTGGACAGGGGTACAATGAGCAGTTCTTC. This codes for CASSLGGQGYNEQFF.

CDR3 region: CASSYLPGQGVYEQYF. The CDR3, as DNA: TGTGCCAGCAGTTACTTGCCGGGACAGGGGGTGTACGAGCAGTACTTC. V is TRBV6-5 and J is TRBJ2-7; 11 bases fit TRBD1. J gave up 4 bases and V 1 base, and 6 bases lay outside the gene matches. The CDR3 contains 16 residues. Germline CDR1 reads MNHEY; CDR2 reads SVGAGI.

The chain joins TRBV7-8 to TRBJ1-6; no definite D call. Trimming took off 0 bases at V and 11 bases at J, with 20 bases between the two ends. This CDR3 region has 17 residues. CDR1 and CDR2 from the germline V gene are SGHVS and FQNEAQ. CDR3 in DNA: TGTGCCAGCAGCTTAGCCACTCTTATGCTCCCCCCGCCACCCCTCCACTTT. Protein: CASSLATLMLPPPPLHF.

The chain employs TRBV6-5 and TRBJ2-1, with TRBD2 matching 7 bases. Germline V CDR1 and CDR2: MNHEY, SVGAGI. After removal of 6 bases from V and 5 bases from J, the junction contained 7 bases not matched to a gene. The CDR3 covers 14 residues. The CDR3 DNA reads TGTGCCAGCAGGGGTTCGGGACTAAACAATGAGCAGTTCTTC. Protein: CASRGSGLNNEQFF.

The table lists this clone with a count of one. CDR3 loop: CASSPTGLPNEKLFF. CDR3 nucleotides: TGTGCCAGCAGCCCAACAGGGTTACCTAATGAAAAACTGTTTTTT. The chain carries TRBV7-9 and TRBJ1-4, with a possible D match to TRBD1 (6 bases). The germline CDR1 and CDR2 sequences are SEHNR and FQNEAQ (reference sequence). V dropped 5 bases and J dropped 3 bases, with 13 bases sitting between them. The CDR3 extends over 15 amino acids.

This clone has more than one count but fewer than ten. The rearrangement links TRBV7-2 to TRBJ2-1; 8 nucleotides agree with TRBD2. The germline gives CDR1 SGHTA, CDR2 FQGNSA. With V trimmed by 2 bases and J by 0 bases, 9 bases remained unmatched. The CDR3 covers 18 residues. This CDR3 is CASSLSPSGPSSYNEQFF. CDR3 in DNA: TGTGCCAGCAGCTTATCCCCTAGCGGGCCTAGCTCCTACAATGAGCAGTTCTTC.

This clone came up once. CDR3 sequence reads: CASSQGSRLPINYGYTF. CDR3 nucleotide sequence: TGTGCCAGCAGCCAAGGGAGCCGCCTTCCGATTAACTATGGCTACACCTTC. V is TRBV4-2 and J is TRBJ1-2, with D hard to call. Trimming stripped 1 base from V and 1 base from J, with 16 bases between. The CDR3 extends over 17 amino acids. Per germline, CDR1 LGHNA and CDR2 YNFKEQ.

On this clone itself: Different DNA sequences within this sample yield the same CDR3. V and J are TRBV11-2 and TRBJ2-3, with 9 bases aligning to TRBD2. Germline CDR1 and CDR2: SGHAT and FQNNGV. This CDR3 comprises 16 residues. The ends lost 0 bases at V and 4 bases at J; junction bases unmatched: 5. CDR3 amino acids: CASSLERLAGPDTQYF. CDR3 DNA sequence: TGTGCCAGCAGCTTAGAGCGGCTAGCGGGACCAGATACGCAGTATTTT.

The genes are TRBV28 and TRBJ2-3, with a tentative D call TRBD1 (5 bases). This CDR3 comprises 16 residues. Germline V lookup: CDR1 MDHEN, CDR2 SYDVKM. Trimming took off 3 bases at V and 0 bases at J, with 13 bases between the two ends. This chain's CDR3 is CASSLYTGSSTDTQYF. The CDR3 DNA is TGTGCCAGCAGTTTGTACACAGGATCTAGCACAGATACGCAGTATTTT.

DNA of the CDR3: TGTGCCAGCAGCTTGGCGTCCGGGTACCGGGAGCTGTTTTTT. Its protein is CASSLASGYRELFF. The gene calls are TRBV5-6 and TRBJ2-2; D is unclear. The germline gives CDR1 SGHDT, CDR2 YYEEEE. The V end lost 0 bases, the J end lost 9 bases, and 12 bases lay between the germline ends. There are 14 residues in the CDR3.

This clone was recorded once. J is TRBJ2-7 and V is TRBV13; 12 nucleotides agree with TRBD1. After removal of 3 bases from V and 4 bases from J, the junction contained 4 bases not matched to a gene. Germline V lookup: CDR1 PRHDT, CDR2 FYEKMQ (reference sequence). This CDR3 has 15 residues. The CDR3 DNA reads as TGTGCCAGCAGCTTCCCGGGACAGGGGGCTTACGAGCAGTACTTC. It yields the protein CASSFPGQGAYEQYF.

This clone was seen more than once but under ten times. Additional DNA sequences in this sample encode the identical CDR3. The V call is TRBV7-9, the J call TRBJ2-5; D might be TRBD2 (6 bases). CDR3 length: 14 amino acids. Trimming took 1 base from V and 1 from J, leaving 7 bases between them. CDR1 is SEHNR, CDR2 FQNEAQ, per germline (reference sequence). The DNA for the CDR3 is TGTGCCAGCAGCTTAGGGGGACTCCAAGAGACCCAGTACTTC. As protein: CASSLGGLQETQYF.

As DNA, the CDR3 is TGTGCCAGCAGACCCACAGGGGACACCGGGGAGCTGTTTTTT. This encodes CASRPTGDTGELFF. The chain couples TRBV27 to TRBJ2-2; 7 bases are a match to TRBD1. The germline V gene encodes CDR1 MNHEY and CDR2 SMNVEV (reference sequence). Unmatched junction bases numbered 4, after V lost 6 bases and J lost 3 bases. The CDR3 loop spans 14 amino acids.

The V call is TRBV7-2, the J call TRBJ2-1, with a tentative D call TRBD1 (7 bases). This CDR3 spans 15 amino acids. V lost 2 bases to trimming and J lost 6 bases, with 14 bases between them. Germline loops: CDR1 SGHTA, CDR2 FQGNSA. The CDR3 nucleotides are TGTGCCAGCAGCTTAAGGAGGGGGCGGGTCAATGAGCAGTTCTTC. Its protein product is CASSLRRGRVNEQFF.

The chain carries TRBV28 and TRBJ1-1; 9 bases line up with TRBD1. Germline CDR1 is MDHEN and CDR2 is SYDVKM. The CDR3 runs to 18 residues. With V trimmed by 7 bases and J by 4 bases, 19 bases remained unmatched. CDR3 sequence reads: CASTIMRGDRDISTEAFF. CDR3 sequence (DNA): TGTGCCAGCACCATAATGAGGGGGGACAGGGACATCTCCACTGAAGCTTTCTTT.

CDR3 in amino acids: CASSLASGTDTQYF. CDR3 DNA: TGTGCCAGCAGCTTAGCTAGCGGGACAGATACGCAGTATTTT. The chain uses TRBV7-2 and TRBJ2-3; 7 bases align to TRBD2. Losses at the gene ends were 0 bases for V and 3 bases for J; bases not matched to a gene: 0. Germline lookup yields CDR1 SGHTA and CDR2 FQGNSA. This CDR3 comprises 14 residues.

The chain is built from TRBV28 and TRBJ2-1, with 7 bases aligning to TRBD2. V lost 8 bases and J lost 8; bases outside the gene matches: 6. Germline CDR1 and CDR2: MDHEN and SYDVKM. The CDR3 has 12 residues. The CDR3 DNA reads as TGTGCCAGCTTCCTAGGGAGGGATGAGCAGTTCTTC. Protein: CASFLGRDEQFF.

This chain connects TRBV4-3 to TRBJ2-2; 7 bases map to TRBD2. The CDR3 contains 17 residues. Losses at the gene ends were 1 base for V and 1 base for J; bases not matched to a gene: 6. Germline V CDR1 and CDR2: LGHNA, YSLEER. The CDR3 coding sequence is TGCGCCAGCAGCCAAGTTTCGGCTAGCGGGAACACCGGGGAGCTGTTTTTT. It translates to CASSQVSASGNTGELFF.

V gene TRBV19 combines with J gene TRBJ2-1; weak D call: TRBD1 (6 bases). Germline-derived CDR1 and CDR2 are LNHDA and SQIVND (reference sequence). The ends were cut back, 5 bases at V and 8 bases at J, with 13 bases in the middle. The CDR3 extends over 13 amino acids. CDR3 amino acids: CASSSRGADEQFF. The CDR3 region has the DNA TGTGCCAGTAGTTCCAGGGGCGCCGATGAGCAGTTCTTC. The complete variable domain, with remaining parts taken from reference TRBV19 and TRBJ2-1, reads DGGITQSPKYLFRKEGQNVTLSCEQNLNHDAMYWYRQDPGQGLRLIYYSQIVNDFQKGDIAEGYSVSREKKESFPLTVTSAQKNPTAFYLCASSSRGADEQFFGPGTRLTVL.